This TCR beta chain came from a study of T-cell reconstitution after alpha-beta-depleted transplantation in children (dated by TCRdb to between 2015 and 2016). With respect to the entire study: Using TCR repertoire profiling, the study quantitatively followed how T-cell immune reconstitution unfolded in children after TCRalphabeta/CD19-depleted allogeneic hematopoietic cell transplantation. The investigation overall reported the following: About two months after transplant, the apparently early recovery of alphabetaT-cell counts reportedly depended on just several hundred clones that had expanded rapidly and came from non-depleted graft cells. The frequencies of hyperexpanded clones fell over the following months, and after one year, T-cell counts and TCRbeta diversity were mostly attributed to newly produced T cells. In some patients, the high TCRbeta diversity seen at day 60 was put down to recipient T cells and intrathymic progenitors that had survived conditioning.

On this clonotype: Its antigen specificity is not known. No base quality information exists; no much larger clone differs at one position.

The meaning of the sample's treatment or condition label: allogeneic hematopoietic cell transplantation with graft depleted of TCRalphabeta T cells and CD19 B cells. The children who served as transplant recipients had been given grafts of TCRalphabeta/CD19-depleted allogeneic hematopoietic cells. The junction shows trimming of 5 bases on V and 1 base on J, plus 17 bases between the germline ends. The CDR3 numbers 15 residues from cysteine through phenylalanine. Only CDR3 DNA remains: 45 bases, in frame from the first base. Based on the germline V gene (reference sequence), the CDR1 and CDR2 sequences are DFQATT and SNEGSKA. The library was made by PCR. The sequencing machine was an Illumina HiSeq 2500. Molecular barcoding was employed in the preparation of TCR libraries, with unique molecular identifiers being used to normalize TCRbeta repertoire quantification. TCRdb applied fastp at Q25 and MiXCR to the public reads, then kept only in-frame beta chains. Duplicate CDR3 protein sequences are folded into a single record with the most common DNA and genes. The sample table lists roughly 310,000 distinct CDR3 sequences, roughly 25% of them with a count of one. Clones ranked in the top ten supply about 10% of the sample.

This TCR was recovered from a male patient younger than 18 who had a stem cell transplant for acute lymphoblastic leukemia, so the T cells may come from the graft donor. The V gene is TRBV20-1 and the J gene is TRBJ1-1; too little of a D gene remains to name it. The sequencing here drew on PBMCs, mostly from graft donor cells, taken 180 days after TCRalphabeta/CD19-depleted stem cell transplant. The nucleotides read TGCAGTGCTTCCCGACTTGTAGGGAAGAACACTGAAGCTTTCTTT. Its amino acids are CSASRLVGKNTEAFF.